Only a few counts were recorded for the clone carrying this TCR beta chain. No antigen is known for it. The data were obtained in a study of response to subunit inactivated influenza vaccine. V lost 0 bases and J lost 6, with 17 bases in between. The CDR3 length is 16 residues. CDR1 DFQATT and CDR2 SNEGSKA come from the germline V gene (reference sequence). MiXCR, run by TCRdb on the RT-PCR reads, gives a single entry per CDR3 protein. Of about 580,000 distinct CDR3 sequences listed, 11% to 15% are singletons. Regarding the study as a whole: The study's authors posited that every seasonal influenza vaccination enlists few new T cells.

The chain joins TRBV20-1 to TRBJ2-2, with D possibly being TRBD1 or TRBD2 (5 bases each). The source was PBMCs from blood, collected 11 to 12 days after vaccination. The TCR sequence derives from a man in his forties or fifties who received an inactivated influenza vaccine. The CDR3 loop reads CSARDMAPVGAGELFF. The CDR3 DNA reads TGCAGTGCTAGAGATATGGCTCCAGTGGGGGCCGGGGAGCTGTTTTTT.